These 18 T cell receptor beta chains originate from one sample sequenced in a study of tumor-infiltrating lymphocytes in primary liver carcinoma. Starting material of around 490 ng total RNA yielded TCR beta cDNA via a constant-region primer. What produced the TCR beta libraries was three nested multiplex PCR rounds using slightly modified ARM-PCR. Researchers ran the first two PCR rounds for ten to eleven cycles each with TRBV1-TRBV30 forward primers and a C-beta reverse primer. TCRdb re-analysed the multiplex PCR reads in MiXCR, keeping a single row per CDR3 protein. This table holds about 120,000 distinct CDR3 sequences, around 70% found once. Co-extraction of both nucleic acids (RNA and DNA) used roughly 20-34 mg of unsorted bulk tissue. Sequenced: tumor-adjacent normal liver tissue. These receptors originate from a woman in her sixties with primary liver carcinoma and hepatitis B virus infection.

A single count supports this clonotype. A much larger clone lies one base from this, so it may be a read error. J is TRBJ2-1 and V is TRBV7-9; D remains unclear. This CDR3 spans 15 amino acids. CDR1 is SEHNR, CDR2 FQNEAQ, per germline (reference sequence). Trimming left V 5 bases short and J 1 base short, with 12 bases between. The CDR3 reads CASSGEDGSYNEQFF. The CDR3 coding sequence is TGTGCCAGCAGCGGTGAAGATGGTTCCTACAATGAGCAGTTCTTC. The full variable domain, rest sourced from reference TRBV7-9 and TRBJ2-1, is DTGVSQNPRHKITKRGQNVTFRCDPISEHNRLYWYRQTLGQGPEFLTYFQNEAQLEKSRLLSDRFSAERPKGSFSTLEIQRTEQGDSAMYLCASSGEDGSYNEQFFGPGTRLTVL.

By sample fraction, this clonotype is medium-sized. This rearrangement joins TRBV7-3 to TRBJ2-7, with D unresolved. Deletions cut 1 base from V and 5 bases from J, with 9 bases between. Germline CDR1 reads SGHTA; CDR2 reads FQGTGA. CDR3 length: 13 amino acids. The CDR3 reads CASSLNRAHEQYF. CDR3 sequence (DNA): TGTGCCAGCAGCTTAAATCGGGCTCACGAGCAGTACTTC.

Concerning this clonotype: The junction does not match germline at one end; this may be a read error. The chain couples TRBV29-1 to TRBJ2-1, with 7 bases that match TRBD2. The CDR3 runs to 14 residues. Looked up from germline, CDR1 is SQVTM and CDR2 is ANQGSEA. CDR3: CSVVSGRAYDEQFF. CDR3 coding DNA: TGCAGCGTTGTAAGTGGGAGGGCCTACGATGAGCAGTTCTTC.

This clonotype was seen a single time. One end of the junction is discordant with germline, which a read error may explain. This chain connects TRBV6-5 to TRBJ2-7, with TRBD1 identical over 10 bases. The CDR3 is 16 amino acids. From germline, CDR1 is MNHEY and CDR2 SVGAGI. The CDR3 DNA sequence: TGTGTCAGCAGTTACTCGGGACAGGGGATCCCCTACGGGCAGTACTTC. Encoded protein: CVSSYSGQGIPYGQYF.

About this clonotype: The junction and the germline gene differ at one end; a read error may be behind it. The chain uses TRBV6-6 and TRBJ2-3; 7 positions match TRBD2. This CDR3 spans 15 amino acids. Germline lookup yields CDR1 MNHNY and CDR2 SVGAGI (reference sequence). The CDR3 here is CASILGRASTDMQYF. In nucleotides, the CDR3 is TGTGCCAGCATCTTAGGGAGGGCGAGCACAGATATGCAGTATTTT.

This clonotype was seen a handful of times. A much larger clone sits a single nucleotide away, making a read error possible. This rearrangement joins TRBV6-1 to TRBJ1-2; tentative D call: TRBD1 (6 bases). The CDR3 is made up of 14 amino acids. Trimming pared 10 bases from V and 7 bases from J, leaving 22 bases between. The germline gives CDR1 MNHNS, CDR2 SASEGT. The CDR3 reads CANRMRGASAGYTF. DNA for the CDR3: TGTGCCAACAGGATGCGGGGGGCATCGGCTGGCTACACCTTC.

This clonotype was detected a few times. The chain uses TRBV28 and TRBJ1-4; a weak D match, TRBD1 (5 bases). Trimming stripped 6 bases from V and 8 bases from J, with 19 bases between. Per germline, CDR1 MDHEN and CDR2 SYDVKM. The CDR3 covers 15 residues. The CDR3 sequence: CASRGGGNSHEKLFF. CDR3 coding DNA: TGTGCCAGCAGGGGGGGGGGAAATTCCCACGAAAAACTGTTTTTT. Full variable domain (remainder filled in from reference TRBV28 and TRBJ1-4): DVKVTQSSRYLVKRTGEKVFLECVQDMDHENMFWYRQDPGLGLRLIYFSYDVKMKEKGDIPEGYSVSREKKERFSLILESASTNQTSMYLCASRGGGNSHEKLFFGSGTQLSVL.

This clonotype is termed medium-sized. The V gene is TRBV11-2, the J gene TRBJ2-7; weak D call: TRBD1 (5 bases). Germline CDR1 and CDR2: SGHAT and FQNNGV. V lost 8 bases and J lost 1, with 15 bases in between. The CDR3 has 14 amino acids. CDR3 sequence (DNA): TGTGCCAGCTCCCGTGGGGCACTATCCTACGAGCAGTACTTC. Translating gives CASSRGALSYEQYF.

As to this clonotype: Sequence at one end of the junction differs from germline and may be a read error. The chain uses TRBV11-2 and TRBJ1-6; maybe TRBD1 (5 bases). The germline CDR1 and CDR2 sequences are SGHAT and FQNNGV. The CDR3 spans 15 residues. The CDR3 sequence is CVSSLETGGNSSLRF. For the CDR3, the DNA is TGTGTCAGCAGCTTAGAAACAGGAGGCAATTCATCCCTCCGCTTT. The whole variable domain, filled in from reference TRBV11-2 and TRBJ1-6, reads EAGVAQSPRYKIIEKRQSVAFWCNPISGHATLYWYQQILGQGPKLLIQFQNNGVVDDSQLPKDRFSAERLKGVDSTLKIQPAKLEDSAVYLCVSSLETGGNSSLRFGNGTRLTVT.

The chain recombines TRBV20-1 with TRBJ2-2; 7 bases are shared with TRBD1. The CDR3 has 14 amino acids. Per germline, CDR1 DFQATT and CDR2 SNEGSKA (reference sequence). The V segment lost 6 bases and the J segment 1 base; nucleotides outside the gene matches: 5. The CDR3 nucleotides read TGCAGTGCGCAGGGACAGCTGAACACCGGGGAGCTGTTTTTT. Translated: CSAQGQLNTGELFF.

The gene calls are TRBV11-2 and TRBJ2-3; D gene uncertain. This CDR3 region has 17 residues. Germline lookup yields CDR1 SGHAT and CDR2 FQNNGV. Trimming removed 5 bases from V and 4 bases from J, with 22 bases in between. CDR3 in DNA: TGTGCCAGCAGCACTAAGCGTGTGCCACTAAGAGCAGATACGCAGTATTTT. Protein: CASSTKRVPLRADTQYF.

A remark on this clonotype: The germline gene is not matched at one end of the junction; a read error may be the cause. The chain recombines TRBV12-3 or TRBV12-4 with TRBJ2-1; D gene unclear. The CDR3 loop spans 12 amino acids. The CDR3 region has the DNA TGTGCCAGCAGCTGGGCCCTCAATGGGCAGTTCTTC. This encodes CASSWALNGQFF.

The chain joins TRBV6-5 to TRBJ1-4; D is undetermined. Trimming took off 0 bases at V and 8 bases at J, with 16 bases between the two ends. Per the germline V gene, CDR1 is MNHEY and CDR2 is SVGAGI. The CDR3 length is 16 residues. The CDR3 protein is CASSYSIWMGREKLFF. In nucleotides, the CDR3 is TGTGCCAGCAGTTACTCGATCTGGATGGGAAGGGAAAAACTGTTTTTT.

Concerning this clonotype: One junction end does not reproduce the germline sequence, and a read error may be involved. The chain links TRBV4-2 to TRBJ1-5, with D maybe TRBD1 (6 bases). Looked up from germline, CDR1 is LGHNA and CDR2 is YNFKEQ. The CDR3 contains 14 residues. The CDR3 DNA follows: TGTGCCAACAGCCAAGTGGACAGCAATCAGCCACAGCATTTT. It translates to CANSQVDSNQPQHF.

The chain uses TRBV5-1 and TRBJ1-3; no clear D gene. The V gene's germline CDR1 is SGHRS and CDR2 YFSETQ. Trimming pared 4 bases from V and 3 bases from J, leaving 14 bases between. The CDR3 totals 15 residues. The chain's CDR3 is CASSPGGALGNTIYF. CDR3 coding DNA: TGCGCCAGCAGCCCGGGCGGAGCGCTTGGAAACACCATATATTTT.

In regard to this clonotype: A read error is likely, as this CDR3 ends without the conserved phenylalanine or tryptophan. This chain links TRBV6-6 with TRBJ1-2, with D perhaps matching TRBD1 (5 bases). CDR3 size: 13 residues. Germline V gives CDR1 MNHNY, CDR2 SVGAGI (reference sequence). The CDR3 is CASSYEGNYDYTL. The CDR3 DNA reads TGTGCCAGCAGTTACGAGGGGAACTATGACTACACCTTA.

Remarks on this clonotype: A much larger clone lies one base from this, so it may be a read error. The gene calls are TRBV5-1 and TRBJ2-1; possible D gene TRBD1, 6 bases. The CDR3 is 17 residues long. The germline gives CDR1 SGHRS, CDR2 YFSETQ. The CDR3 is CASSLAGQGPPYNEEFF. The CDR3 DNA is TGCGCCAGCAGCTTGGCCGGTCAGGGGCCACCTTACAATGAGGAGTTCTTC.

As to this clonotype: At one of its ends the junction is not consistent with the germline gene, which may arise from a read error. The chain links TRBV7-8 to TRBJ2-7, with D perhaps TRBD2 (6 bases). CDR3 length equals 15 residues. Germline values: CDR1 SGHVS, CDR2 FQNEAQ. CDR3: CASSPTGRGSCEQCF. The DNA of the CDR3 is TGTGCCAGCAGTCCCACCGGGCGGGGAAGCTGCGAGCAGTGCTTC.